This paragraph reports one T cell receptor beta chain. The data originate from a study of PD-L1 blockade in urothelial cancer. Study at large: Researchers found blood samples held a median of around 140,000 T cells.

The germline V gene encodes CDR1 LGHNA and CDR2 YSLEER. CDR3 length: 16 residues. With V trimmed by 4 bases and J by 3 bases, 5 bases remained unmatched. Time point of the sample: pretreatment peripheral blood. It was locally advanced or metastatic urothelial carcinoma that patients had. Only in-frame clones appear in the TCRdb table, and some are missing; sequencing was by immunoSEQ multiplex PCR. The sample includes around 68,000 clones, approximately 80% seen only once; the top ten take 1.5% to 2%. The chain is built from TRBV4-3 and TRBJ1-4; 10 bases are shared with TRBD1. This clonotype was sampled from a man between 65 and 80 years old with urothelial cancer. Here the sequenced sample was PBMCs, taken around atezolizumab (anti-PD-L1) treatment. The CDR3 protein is CASSLGQGEANEKLFF. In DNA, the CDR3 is TGCGCCAGCAGCCTCGGACAGGGGGAGGCTAATGAAAAACTGTTTTTT.